These 18 T cell receptor beta chains were sequenced from one sample in a study of T cells after posttransplantation cyclophosphamide (dated by TCRdb to 2016 to 2018). The label giving this sample's treatment or condition can be read as: high-dose cyclophosphamide on days +3 and +4 as single-agent GVHD prophylaxis. For conditioning, the PTCy patients got busulfan and fludarabine, then a related or unrelated marrow graft, followed by cyclophosphamide on days +3 and +4. The library was built by means of the immunoSEQ multiplex PCR assay. In TCRdb, the immuneACCESS table is reduced to in-frame sequences with V and J assigned. These tables do not hold every clone; where another copy was compared, an unresolved V gene accounts for under half, and the others remain unexplained. The sample features under 20,000 clones, and none is a singleton. The ten top clones hold 0.54% of the sample. The material sequenced was PBMCs, taken after allogeneic stem cell transplant with posttransplant cyclophosphamide. The origin of the receptors is a female patient younger than 45 who received an allogeneic stem cell transplant from a related donor, was CMV-positive, and had no GVHD. After a transplant, some T cells may be the graft donor's own cells.

This clone has only a few counts. This rearrangement joins TRBV27 to TRBJ2-5; 10 bases are a match to TRBD1. The CDR3 is 15 residues long. In germline, CDR1 is MNHEY, CDR2 SMNVEV (reference sequence). V shed 4 bases, J shed 14 bases, and the junction held 16 bases outside the gene matches. CDR3 residues: CASSSLGTGDPPYYF. CDR3 nucleotide sequence: TGTGCCAGCAGTTCACTAGGGACAGGGGATCCCCCCTACTACTTC.

This clone has ten or more counts. The chain's CDR3 is CAWDRVNTEAFF. Here the CDR3 DNA reads TGTGCCTGGGACAGGGTGAACACTGAAGCTTTCTTT. The chain carries TRBV30 and TRBJ1-1; 7 positions match TRBD1. The length of the CDR3 is 12 residues. Unmatched junction bases numbered 0, after V lost 5 bases and J lost 0 bases. CDR1 is GTSNPN, CDR2 SVGIG, per germline (reference sequence). The entire variable domain, with the rest obtained from reference TRBV30 and TRBJ1-1, is as follows: SQTIHQWPATLVQPVGSPLSLECTVEGTSNPNLYWYRQAAGRGLQLLFYSVGIGQISSEVPQNLSASRPQDRQFILSSKKLLLSDSGFYLCAWDRVNTEAFFGQGTRLTVV.

This clone was counted ten times or more. The V and J genes are TRBV6-1 and TRBJ2-7; 7 nucleotides line up with TRBD1. There are 15 residues in the CDR3. Germline CDR1 is MNHNS and CDR2 is SASEGT. V trimming: 6 bases; J trimming: 0 bases; junction bases outside the gene matches: 8. CDR3 protein: CASRASGTDSYEQYF. The CDR3 bases are TGTGCCAGCAGGGCTTCCGGGACAGACTCCTACGAGCAGTACTTC.

This clone has ten or more counts. The rearrangement links TRBV9 to TRBJ2-4, with 8 bases that match TRBD2. CDR1 is SGDLS and CDR2 is YYNGEE in the germline V gene. This CDR3 is 14 amino acids long. Trimming removed 0 bases from V and 8 bases from J; junction bases left unmatched: 4. As DNA, the CDR3 is TGTGCCAGCAGCGTAGCCTCGACTAGCGACATTCAGTACTTC. This encodes CASSVASTSDIQYF.

This clone showed up many times. The gene calls are TRBV29-1 and TRBJ2-7; 8 nucleotides match TRBD1. The CDR3 is made up of 12 amino acids. In germline, CDR1 is SQVTM, CDR2 ANQGSEA. V shed 7 bases, J shed 3 bases, and the junction held 5 bases outside the gene matches. This CDR3 reads CSAGQGFYEQYF. The CDR3 nucleotides are TGCAGCGCTGGACAGGGCTTCTACGAGCAGTACTTC.

There are many counts of this clone. V and J are TRBV18 and TRBJ2-1; no clear D. The CDR3 runs to 14 residues. The germline V and J ends were trimmed by 2 bases and 8 bases, with 13 bases remaining between them. Germline-derived CDR1 and CDR2 are KGHSH and LQKENI. The CDR3 DNA reads as TGTGCCAGCTCACCAGATCTAGGAACCGATGAGCAGTTCTTC. Translated, it gives CASSPDLGTDEQFF.

In this sample, this clone turned up many times. This chain joins TRBV19 and TRBJ2-1; 12 nucleotides align to TRBD2. Trimming at V came to 3 bases and at J to 7 bases, leaving 4 bases not matched to a gene. The V gene's germline CDR1 is LNHDA and CDR2 SQIVND (reference sequence). CDR3 length equals 15 residues. The CDR3 protein is CASSIWLAGGNEQFF. The DNA for the CDR3 is TGTGCCAGTAGTATTTGGCTAGCGGGAGGGAATGAGCAGTTCTTC.

This clone was counted at least ten times. The chain has TRBV6-5 and TRBJ2-7, with 11 bases matching TRBD2. With 6 bases clipped from V and 11 bases from J, the junction kept 6 bases outside the gene matches. The length of the CDR3 is 12 residues. Germline CDR1 and CDR2: MNHEY and SVGAGI. The CDR3 reads CASSTSGSEKYF. The CDR3 DNA follows: TGTGCCAGCAGCACTAGCGGGAGTGAGAAGTACTTC.

This clone is categorized as medium-sized. The chain carries TRBV9 and TRBJ2-5; 11 bases line up with TRBD2. The CDR3 loop spans 15 amino acids. CDR1 is SGDLS and CDR2 is YYNGEE in the germline V gene. V was clipped by 4 bases and J by 7 bases; unmatched bases: 9. CDR3 amino acids: CASSLLAGVSGTQYF. CDR3 bases: TGTGCCAGCAGCCTACTAGCGGGAGTATCCGGGACCCAGTACTTC.

This clone was recorded many times. This chain connects TRBV10-3 to TRBJ2-7; 11 nucleotides line up with TRBD1. The germline V gene encodes CDR1 ENHRY and CDR2 SYGVKD. The CDR3 extends over 16 amino acids. The J segment lost 4 bases and the V segment lost 6 bases, leaving 11 bases of the junction unmatched. The DNA for the CDR3 is TGTGCCATCAGCATAAGGACAGGGGGCACAAAATACGAGCAGTACTTC. This gives the protein CAISIRTGGTKYEQYF.

Ten or more counts support this clone. The CDR3 nucleotides are TGTGCCAGCAGTCCACGCCGGGAGTCTAAAGCTTTCTTT. Translation: CASSPRRESKAFF. This rearrangement joins TRBV27 to TRBJ1-1; D remains ambiguous. The CDR3 is 13 residues long. Trimming cost V 5 bases and J 9 bases, with 16 bases left between them. Germline V gene data show CDR1 as MNHEY and CDR2 as SMNVEV (reference sequence).

This clone was picked up many times. The chain joins TRBV18 to TRBJ1-1, with TRBD1 identical over 10 bases. V was clipped by 5 bases and J by 4 bases; unmatched bases: 7. The CDR3 has 15 amino acids. In germline, CDR1 is KGHSH, CDR2 LQKENI. CDR3 in DNA: TGTGCCAGCTCATTCGGGACAGGGGTGTCCACTGAAGCTTTCTTT. This sequence encodes CASSFGTGVSTEAFF.

There are many counts of this clone. V is TRBV21-1 and J is TRBJ2-3; the D call TRBD2 from the table was never checked on the DNA. TRBV21-1 is a pseudogene. CDR3 length: 19 amino acids. In DNA form, the CDR3 reads TGTGCCAGCAGCAGGGCCCTTAGCGGGAGCCCTTCCCCCACAGATACGCAGTATTTT. This sequence encodes CASSRALSGSPSPTDTQYF.

The sample holds many counts of this clone. The chain has TRBV5-4 and TRBJ2-1; 9 bases align to TRBD2. The CDR3 contains 17 residues. J lost 4 bases, V lost 5 bases, and 13 bases had no gene match. Per the germline V gene, CDR1 is SGHNT and CDR2 is YYREEE (reference sequence). The CDR3, as DNA: TGTGCCAGCAGTCCGGCGGCTAGCGGGATTTTGTACAATGAGCAGTTCTTC. It encodes CASSPAASGILYNEQFF.

This clone occurred many times. The V call is TRBV7-2, the J call TRBJ2-1; weak D call: TRBD2 (7 bases). CDR1 SGHTA and CDR2 FQGNSA come from the germline V gene. The CDR3 length is 16 residues. Between the trimmed V and J ends, which lost 2 bases and 11 bases, there was a span of 22 bases. This CDR3 is CASSLRGGASGTKQFF. The CDR3 DNA follows: TGTGCCAGCAGCTTAAGGGGGGGGGCTAGCGGAACCAAGCAGTTCTTC.

In its sample, this clone was seen many times. V is TRBV7-8 and J is TRBJ1-5; TRBD1 matches at 7 bases. The V and J ends lost 5 bases and 7 bases, in that order; junction bases with no gene match: 14. Germline CDR1 is SGHVS and CDR2 is FQNEAQ. This CDR3 contains 16 residues. The CDR3 DNA reads TGTGCCAGCAGCCCCCTGGGGGGACAGATTGGACAGCCCCAGCATTTT. Translated, it gives CASSPLGGQIGQPQHF.

The sample holds many counts of this clone. The chain employs TRBV30 and TRBJ1-4, with 8 bases that match TRBD1. The CDR3 has 18 amino acids. Germline CDR1 reads GTSNPN; CDR2 reads SVGIG (reference sequence). V shed 1 base, J shed 2 bases, and the junction held 12 bases outside the gene matches. CDR3 protein: CAWSGQGQGAFTNEKLFF. CDR3 DNA: TGTGCCTGGAGTGGCCAAGGGCAGGGGGCTTTTACTAATGAAAAACTGTTTTTT.

This clone has a count of ten or more. J is TRBJ2-7 and V is TRBV27, with D possibly TRBD1 on 6 matching bases. V shed 3 bases and J shed 3 bases, with 15 bases lying between them. CDR1 is MNHEY and CDR2 is SMNVEV in the germline V gene (reference sequence). The CDR3 contains 15 residues. For the CDR3, the DNA is TGTGCCAGCAGTTTTGGGACAACGGGCATCTACGAGCAGTACTTC. Translating gives CASSFGTTGIYEQYF.